A selection of T cell receptor beta chains follows, all from one sample in a study of blood T cell repertoires in COVID-19. Data came from immunoSEQ multiplex PCR; TCRdb stores just in-frame clones and leaves some out. This table has 140,000 to 150,000 clones, about 83% appearing once. The sequenced sample consisted of peripheral blood. These receptors were obtained from a woman in her fifties or sixties with active or convalescent COVID-19. Each CDR3 is given with its conserved first and last residue. The order of the fields is CDR3 length, clone size, J gene, D gene, V gene, CDR3 DNA, CDR3 protein. D genes are given only for firm matches. Part of the rows lack a size; the others show once, few, many or a class for expanded clones.

10 - TRBJ1-6 - TRBV21-1 TGTGCCACTACTACCTCACCCCTCCACTTT CATTTSPLHF
15 - TRBJ2-3 TRBD1 TRBV14 TGTGCCAGCAGCCGACAGGGGGTCCGGACAGATACGCAGTATTTT CASSRQGVRTDTQYF
16 - TRBJ1-4 TRBD1 TRBV7-9 TGTGCCAGCAGCTCCCCTTCCGGGACAGGGGATGAAAAACTGTTTTTT CASSSPSGTGDEKLFF
14 - TRBJ1-2 TRBD1 TRBV5-1 TGCGCCAGCAGCCCCGGGACAGGGCACTATGGCTACACCTTC CASSPGTGHYGYTF
16 - TRBJ2-1 TRBD2 TRBV20-1 TGCAGTGCTAGTGGGGCGGCGGGGGGGTATAGCAATGAGCAGTTCTTC CSASGAAGGYSNEQFF
16 - TRBJ1-4 TRBD1 TRBV30 TGTGCCTGGGACCTCTACGGGAGGGGGCAAGGTGAAAAACTGTTTTTT CAWDLYGRGQGEKLFF
14 - TRBJ2-3 - TRBV5-1 TGCGCCAGCAAGAGACTAGAGAGCACAGATACGCAGTATTTT CASKRLESTDTQYF
16 - TRBJ2-1 TRBD2 TRBV5-1 TGCGCCAGCAGCATCTCCGGACTAGCGGGAGTGAATGAGCAGTTCTTC CASSISGLAGVNEQFF
14 few TRBJ2-1 - TRBV27 TGTGCCAGCAGTTTACCTGAATTCGGGTCTGAGCAGTTCTTC CASSLPEFGSEQFF
18 once TRBJ2-5 TRBD2 TRBV5-4 TGTGCCAGCAGCTGGACGACTAGCGGGGCCTCCCATTTGGAGACCCAGTACTTC CASSWTTSGASHLETQYF
16 few TRBJ2-2 TRBD2 TRBV9 TGTGCCAGCAGCGGGGGACTAGCAGCGAACACCGGGGAGCTGTTTTTT CASSGGLAANTGELFF
11 - TRBJ1-2 - TRBV20-1 TGCAGTGCTAGAGGGGACACGAGCTACACCTTC CSARGDTSYTF
15 - TRBJ2-1 - TRBV19 TGTGCCAGTAGCTTTTTAGAATTTGAGTACAATGAGCAGTTCTTC CASSFLEFEYNEQFF
15 - TRBJ1-4 - TRBV5-4 TGTGCCAGCAGCTCGACCCAGGGACTTAATGAAAAACTGTTTTTT CASSSTQGLNEKLFF
14 - TRBJ2-3 TRBD2 TRBV11-3 TGTGCCAGCAGCTTAGACAGCGGGGCAGATACGCAGTATTTT CASSLDSGADTQYF
15 once TRBJ1-5 - TRBV5-8 TGTGCCAGCAACTTTAAACTATATAGCAATCAGCCCCAGCATTTT CASNFKLYSNQPQHF
15 - TRBJ1-1 - TRBV5-8 TGTGCCAGCAGCTTTGGCCTCACAGTGAACACTGAAGCTTTCTTT CASSFGLTVNTEAFF
17 - TRBJ1-5 TRBD1 TRBV10-3 TGTGCCATCAGTGAGTCACCGGGACAGGGCAGCGGGGGGCCCCAGCATTTT CAISESPGQGSGGPQHF
14 once TRBJ1-6 - TRBV27 TGTGCCAGCAGTTTATCAGCCCCCAATTCACCCCTCCACTTT CASSLSAPNSPLHF
13 - TRBJ2-3 - TRBV7-3 TGTGCCAGCAGCCTTAGCATTACAGATACGCAGTATTTT CASSLSITDTQYF
14 - TRBJ1-2 - TRBV19 TGTGCCAGTAGTATAGATGGGATTGGGAGTGGCTACACCTTC CASSIDGIGSGYTF
13 - TRBJ1-1 - TRBV7-3 TGTGCCAGCAGCCGATCGACTGAAGCTGAAGCTTTCTTT CASSRSTEAEAFF
14 - TRBJ1-1 - TRBV4-3 TGCGCCAGCAGCCAAACCACAGGGTCCACTGAAGCTTTCTTT CASSQTTGSTEAFF
16 - TRBJ2-1 TRBD1 TRBV3-1/TRBV3-2 TGTGCCAGCAGCCCTCTAAGCGGGACAGGGAGTCCTGAGCAGTTCTTC CASSPLSGTGSPEQFF
15 - TRBJ1-4 TRBD1 TRBV27 TGTGCCAGCAGTCTGGGACAGGGGGCACGTGAAAAACTGTTTTTT CASSLGQGAREKLFF